This T cell receptor (beta chain) was retrieved from a study of blood T cell repertoires in COVID-19. Germline lookup yields CDR1 SEHNR and CDR2 FQNEAQ (reference sequence). This CDR3 comprises 15 residues. J was trimmed by 10 bases and V by 2 bases; bases with no gene match: 6. Measured with immunoSEQ multiplex PCR; TCRdb has only the in-frame clones, and not every one. The profile covers approximately 250,000 clones, with approximately 80% appearing a single time and more than 6% taken by the ten largest. The chain is built from TRBV7-9 and TRBJ2-1; 12 bases map to TRBD2. This TCR was sampled from a woman aged 55-70 years with active or convalescent COVID-19. Material for sequencing was peripheral blood. CDR3 sequence reads: CASSLRTSGVGEQFF. In nucleotides, the CDR3 is TGTGCCAGCAGCTTAAGGACTAGCGGGGTCGGGGAGCAGTTCTTC.